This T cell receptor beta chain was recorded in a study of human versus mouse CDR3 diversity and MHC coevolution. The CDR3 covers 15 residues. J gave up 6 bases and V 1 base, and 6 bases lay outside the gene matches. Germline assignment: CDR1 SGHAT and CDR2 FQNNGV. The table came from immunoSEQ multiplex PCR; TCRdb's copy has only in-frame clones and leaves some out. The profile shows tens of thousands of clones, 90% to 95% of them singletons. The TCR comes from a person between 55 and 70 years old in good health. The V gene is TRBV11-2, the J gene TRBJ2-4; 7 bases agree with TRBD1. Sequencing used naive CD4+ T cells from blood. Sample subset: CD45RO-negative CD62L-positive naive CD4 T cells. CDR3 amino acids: CASSLAGRQGNIQYF. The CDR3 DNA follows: TGTGCCAGCAGCTTAGCGGGGAGACAGGGAAACATTCAGTACTTC.